This T cell receptor (beta chain) stems from a study of beta chain features in type 1 diabetes. A CD45RO/CCR7/CD25/CD127/CD95/CD27 panel sorted naive, central memory, regulatory and stem cell-like memory CD4+ cells. J gave up 5 bases and V 2 bases, and 9 bases lay outside the gene matches. The germline V gene encodes CDR1 SGHDN and CDR2 FVKESK. The CDR3 runs 16 residues. General observations from the study: Type 1 diabetes patients showed fewer insertions and more deletions at VDJ junctions.

The sequenced template was cDNA made from the entire isolated RNA. TCRdb's copy holds only in-frame clones and misses some; the assay was immunoSEQ multiplex PCR. The sample includes 900,000 or so clones, roughly 15% of them seen just once. This clone was seen only a few times. The antigen is not known. V is TRBV14 and J is TRBJ1-5; 7 bases map to TRBD1. The TCR sequence derives from a young woman in good health. The sequenced material came from naive CD4+ T cells from blood. Here the CDR3 DNA reads TGTGCCAGCAGCCAATGGATTGACAGGGCCCATCAGCCCCAGCATTTT. It is translated as CASSQWIDRAHQPQHF.